A selection of T cell receptor beta chains follows, all from one sample in a study of cytomegalovirus exposure and HLA in healthy donors. The repertoire was sequenced with immunoSEQ multiplex PCR; TCRdb's copy has only in-frame clones and lacks some. The table shows some 130,000 clones, with less than 85% occurring only once. Material: PBMCs. The receptors were gathered from a woman aged 45-60 years in good health and CMV-seropositive. The CDR3 runs from the conserved cysteine through the conserved F or W. Each record gives: V gene, clone size, J gene, CDR3 protein. Clone size is shown for a subset of rows, as once, few, many or a class of expanded clone.

>TRBV6-1|NA|TRBJ2-2
CASSGPEIAHLNTGELFF
>TRBV6-6|NA|TRBJ2-5
CASSYSLGGQETQYF
>TRBV28|NA|NA
CASSPPLRGNEQYF
>TRBV19|NA|TRBJ2-5
CASSASRGQQETQYF
>TRBV11-2|once|TRBJ1-1
CASSWGTGNTEAFF
>TRBV18|once|TRBJ1-2
CASSPPSLRDYGYTF
>TRBV2|NA|TRBJ2-1
CASYAGAGRNEQFF
>TRBV2|NA|TRBJ2-3
CASSLRQGGITDTQYF
>TRBV5-4|NA|TRBJ2-3
CASSAARYGTSTDTQYF
>TRBV7-9|NA|TRBJ2-2
CASSSDSPGELFF
>TRBV19|NA|TRBJ1-5
CASSRRTGSSNQPQHF
>TRBV20-1|NA|TRBJ2-5
CSATEQETQYF
>TRBV5-1|NA|TRBJ1-2
CASSETSDRMPHTF
>TRBV5-6|NA|TRBJ1-4
CASSLTGADEKLFF
>TRBV11-3|NA|TRBJ2-1
CASSPGTSGGRNEQFF
>TRBV12-5|NA|TRBJ2-7
CASGLVGLAGDVSYEQYF
>TRBV7-9|few|TRBJ2-7
CASSLPGQGQDEQYF
>TRBV19|once|TRBJ2-2
CASRKTAGNTGELFF
>TRBV9|NA|TRBJ2-3
CASSVEFLAGPKTDTQYF
>TRBV10-3|NA|TRBJ1-2
CAISESNPGLGYTF
>TRBV28|NA|TRBJ1-6
CASRSQGVRGNSPLHF
>TRBV11-3|NA|TRBJ2-2
CASSHTGGELFF
>TRBV18|few|TRBJ1-4
CASSHTATGTVATNEKLFF
>TRBV6-4|NA|TRBJ1-5
CASSDLQGNRPQHF
>TRBV5-6|NA|TRBJ2-3
CASSLGTRQGTTDTQYF
>TRBV28|NA|TRBJ1-6
CASSSLRDRGYSPLHF
>TRBV6-5|NA|TRBJ2-5
CASSSPRWQGEETQYF
>TRBV28|NA|TRBJ2-1
CASSAAGHEQFF
>TRBV28|NA|TRBJ1-5
CASSLSRKPQHF
>TRBV27|NA|TRBJ1-2
CASGSTRGNYGYTF
>TRBV30|NA|TRBJ1-6
CACTTGDNSPLHF
>TRBV6-5|few|TRBJ2-7
CASSSRDRGYEQYF
>TRBV7-2|NA|TRBJ2-7
CASSLVGGHEQYF
>TRBV4-1|once|TRBJ2-2
CASSQSRTSGTTGELFF
>TRBV5-1|NA|TRBJ1-1
CASSLAPTGGSNTEAFF
>TRBV5-1|NA|TRBJ1-1
CASRPTGENTEAFF
>TRBV6-6|NA|TRBJ1-2
CASSWTGGGNYGYTF
>TRBV28|NA|TRBJ1-2
CASSLRGPNYGYTF
>TRBV15|NA|TRBJ2-6
CATSSGASSGANVLTF
>TRBV4-3|NA|TRBJ1-4
CASSQGTGAEKLFF
>TRBV5-1|few|TRBJ2-5
CATSTSGEETQYF
>TRBV9|NA|TRBJ1-1
CASSERTGSVNTEAFF